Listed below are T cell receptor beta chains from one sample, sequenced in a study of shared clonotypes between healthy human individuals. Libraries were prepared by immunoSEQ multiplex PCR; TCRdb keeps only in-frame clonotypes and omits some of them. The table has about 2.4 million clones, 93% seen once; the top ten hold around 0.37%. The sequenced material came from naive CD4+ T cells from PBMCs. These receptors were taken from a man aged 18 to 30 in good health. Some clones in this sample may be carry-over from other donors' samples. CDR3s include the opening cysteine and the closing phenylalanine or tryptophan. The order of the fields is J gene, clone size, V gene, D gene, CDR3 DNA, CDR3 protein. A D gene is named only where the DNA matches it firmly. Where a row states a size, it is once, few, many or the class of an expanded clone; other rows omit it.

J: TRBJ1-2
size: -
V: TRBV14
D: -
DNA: TGTGCCAGCAGCCAAGCGAAGACACAACGAACCGGCTACACCTTC
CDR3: CASSQAKTQRTGYTF

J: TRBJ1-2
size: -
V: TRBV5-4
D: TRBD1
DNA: TGTGCCAGCAGCTTGGTGACAGGGGTTGGCTATGGCTACACCTTC
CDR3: CASSLVTGVGYGYTF

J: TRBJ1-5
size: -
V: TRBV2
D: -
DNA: TGTGCCAGCAGCTGGGGAGAGGGCAGGAGTAGCAATCAGCCCCAGCATTTT
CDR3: CASSWGEGRSSNQPQHF

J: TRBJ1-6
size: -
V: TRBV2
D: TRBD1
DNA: TGTGCCAGCAGTGGACAGGGGGCCAGGAATTCACCCCTCCACTTT
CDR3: CASSGQGARNSPLHF

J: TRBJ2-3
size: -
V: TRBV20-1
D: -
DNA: TGCAGTGCTGGGAGGGATACGCAGTATTTT
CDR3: CSAGRDTQYF

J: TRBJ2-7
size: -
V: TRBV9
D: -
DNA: TGTGCCAGCAGCGCGCCGCCAGGGGCGGGCTCCTACGAGCAGTACTTC
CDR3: CASSAPPGAGSYEQYF

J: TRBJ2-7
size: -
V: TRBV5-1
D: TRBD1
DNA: TGCGCCAGCAGCCCATGGACAGGGGGGGAGGAGCAGTACTTC
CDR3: CASSPWTGGEEQYF

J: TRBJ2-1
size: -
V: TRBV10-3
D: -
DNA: TGTGCCATCACCGCGGGGCCCCTGAGTGGGAATGAGCAGTTCTTC
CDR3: CAITAGPLSGNEQFF

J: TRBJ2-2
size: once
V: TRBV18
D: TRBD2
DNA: TGTGCCAGCTCACCACCGGGCGGGAGGTACACCGGGGAGCTGTTTTTT
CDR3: CASSPPGGRYTGELFF

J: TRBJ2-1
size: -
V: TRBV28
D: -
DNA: TGTGCCAGCACTCTGAGGCTTTTATACAATGAGCAGTTCTTC
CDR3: CASTLRLLYNEQFF

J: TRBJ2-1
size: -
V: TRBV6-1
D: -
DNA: TGTGCCAGCAGTGAAAACTCTAGCCCCAGAGAGCAGTTCTTC
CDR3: CASSENSSPREQFF

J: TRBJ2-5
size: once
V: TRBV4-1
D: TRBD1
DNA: TGCGCCAGCAGCCAAAGGGTGACAGGGGAAGAGACCCAGTACTTC
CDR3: CASSQRVTGEETQYF

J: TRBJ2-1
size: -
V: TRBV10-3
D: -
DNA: TGTGCCATCAGCCCCCTAGCGATAAGCTCCTACAATGAGCAGTTCTTC
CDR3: CAISPLAISSYNEQFF

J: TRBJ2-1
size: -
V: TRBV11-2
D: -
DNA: TGTGCCAGCAGCTTTGGGAGCTCCTACAATGAGCAGTTCTTC
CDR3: CASSFGSSYNEQFF

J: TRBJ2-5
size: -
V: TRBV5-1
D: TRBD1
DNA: TGCGCCAGCAGCTATATGACAGGGCGGGAGACCCAGTACTTC
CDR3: CASSYMTGRETQYF

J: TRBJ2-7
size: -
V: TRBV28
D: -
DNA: TGTGCCAGCACCATACCAGGGTTCGAGCAGTACTTC
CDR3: CASTIPGFEQYF

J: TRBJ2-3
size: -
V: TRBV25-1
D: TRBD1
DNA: TGTGCCAGCAGTGAAGATTGGGGACAGGTATCAGATACGCAGTATTTT
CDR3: CASSEDWGQVSDTQYF